This T cell receptor beta chain was identified during a study of blood T cell repertoires in COVID-19. The data were produced by immunoSEQ multiplex PCR, yet TCRdb's version contains in-frame clones alone and is incomplete. The repertoire consists of under 130,000 clones, with about 86% occurring once and the leading ten covering about 3.5%. The CDR3 sequence is 16 residues long. Germline V gives CDR1 MNHEY, CDR2 SVGAGI. V lost 0 bases, J lost 9 bases, and 15 bases lay in between. The TCR sequence derives from a human donor in a cohort sampled during active COVID-19. Sequencing was carried out using peripheral blood. The chain carries TRBV6-5 and TRBJ1-6, with a possible D match to TRBD1 (5 bases). CDR3 DNA sequence: TGTGCCAGCAGTTACTCGTCCCCCAGGGCGAGTTCACCCCTCCACTTT. It encodes CASSYSSPRASSPLHF.